This T cell receptor (beta chain) was captured by sequencing in a study of blood T cell repertoires in COVID-19. Study information: Acute and convalescent COVID-19 samples came from the United States, Italy and Spain. T cells, B-cell-depleted T cells, or PBMCs provided the cDNA or gDNA that served as material.

As handled by the study authors: Reference gene primer amplification gave nucleated cell count estimates. Profiling relied on immunoSEQ multiplex PCR, and the TCRdb table lists in-frame clones only, not all of them. V, J and clone size are taken as reported in that table, and D and trimming were inferred from the DNA itself. This sample has about 87,000 clones, with roughly 91% found just once. One Seattle source followed patients from active infection through their disease course. Per the germline V gene, CDR1 is MGHDK and CDR2 is SYGVNS. The CDR3 has 14 amino acids. The V end lost 3 bases, the J end lost 1 base, and 9 bases lay between the germline ends.

The receptor was isolated from a man aged 18-30 years with COVID-19, enrolled during active disease. Sample: peripheral blood. The chain is built from TRBV25-1 and TRBJ1-1; D unresolved. In DNA form, the CDR3 reads TGTGCCAGCAGTGATGTCACGGGGAACACTGAAGCTTTCTTT. It specifies CASSDVTGNTEAFF.